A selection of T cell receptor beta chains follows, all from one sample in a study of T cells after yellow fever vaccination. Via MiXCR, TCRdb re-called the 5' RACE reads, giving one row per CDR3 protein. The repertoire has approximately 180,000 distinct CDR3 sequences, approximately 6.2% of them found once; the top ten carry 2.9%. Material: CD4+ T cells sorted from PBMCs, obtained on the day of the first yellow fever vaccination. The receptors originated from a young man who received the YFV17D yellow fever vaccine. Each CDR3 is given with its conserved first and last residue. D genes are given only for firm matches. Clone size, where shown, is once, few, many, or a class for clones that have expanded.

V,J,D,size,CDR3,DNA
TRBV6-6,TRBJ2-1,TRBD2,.,CASRGGTNEQFF,TGTGCCAGTAGGGGAGGGACCAATGAGCAGTTCTTC
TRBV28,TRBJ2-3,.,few,CASRVRGRADTQYF,TGTGCCAGCAGAGTGCGGGGGCGGGCAGATACGCAGTATTTT
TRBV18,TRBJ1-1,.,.,CASSPPTNTEAFF,TGTGCCAGCTCACCACCGACTAACACTGAAGCTTTCTTT
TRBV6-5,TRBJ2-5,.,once,CASSPRHGRETQYF,TGTGCCAGCAGTCCTCGACACGGACGAGAGACCCAGTACTTC
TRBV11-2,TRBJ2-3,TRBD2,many,CASSLGTSGLGTAGTQYF,TGTGCCAGCAGCTTAGGGACTAGCGGACTTGGGACAGCAGGGACGCAGTATTTT
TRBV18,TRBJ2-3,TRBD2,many,CASSPGAGTDTQYF,TGTGCCAGCTCACCAGGAGCGGGGACAGATACGCAGTATTTT
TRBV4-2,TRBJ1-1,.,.,CASSQDLANTEAFF,TGTGCCAGCAGCCAAGATCTTGCGAACACTGAAGCTTTCTTT
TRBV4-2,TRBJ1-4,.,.,CASSQGRVGEKLFF,TGTGCCAGCAGCCAAGGAAGGGTAGGCGAAAAACTGTTTTTT
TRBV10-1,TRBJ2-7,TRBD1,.,CASSLGQGATYEQYF,TGCGCCAGCAGTCTCGGACAGGGGGCCACCTACGAGCAGTACTTC
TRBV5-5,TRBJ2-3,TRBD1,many,CAGGQSTDTQYF,TGTGCCGGGGGACAGAGCACAGATACGCAGTATTTT
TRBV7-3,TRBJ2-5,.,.,CASSQNGQQETQYF,TGTGCCAGCAGCCAAAACGGCCAGCAAGAGACCCAGTACTTC
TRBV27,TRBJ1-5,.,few,CASSFVQPQHF,TGTGCCAGCAGTTTTGTTCAGCCCCAGCATTTT
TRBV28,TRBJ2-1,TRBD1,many,CASSPGTGGYNEQFF,TGTGCCAGCAGCCCCGGGACAGGGGGTTACAATGAGCAGTTCTTC
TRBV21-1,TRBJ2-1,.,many,CASSNLLDRAWEQFF,TGTGCCAGCAGCAATCTGTTGGACCGGGCGTGGGAGCAGTTCTTC
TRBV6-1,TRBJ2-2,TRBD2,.,CASSAKRTSGSHTGELFF,TGTGCCAGCAGTGCTAAAAGGACTAGCGGGTCCCACACCGGGGAGCTGTTTTTT
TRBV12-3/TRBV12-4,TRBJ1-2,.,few,CASSFWGSPNYGYTF,TGTGCCAGCAGTTTTTGGGGTTCTCCTAACTATGGCTACACCTTC
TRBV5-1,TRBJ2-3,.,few,CASSQGPTGDTQYF,TGCGCCAGCAGCCAGGGACCGACGGGGGATACGCAGTATTTT
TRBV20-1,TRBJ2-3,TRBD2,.,CSAPLAGGSDTQYF,TGCAGTGCCCCCCTAGCGGGGGGATCAGATACGCAGTATTTT
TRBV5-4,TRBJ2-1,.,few,CASSLASGGLQHEQFF,TGTGCCAGCAGCTTGGCAAGTGGGGGGCTACAACATGAGCAGTTCTTC
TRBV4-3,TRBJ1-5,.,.,CASSHEVSNQPQHF,TGCGCCAGCAGTCACGAGGTTAGCAATCAGCCCCAGCATTTT
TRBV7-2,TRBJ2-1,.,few,CASSFGARYTEQFF,TGTGCCAGCAGCTTTGGGGCTCGGTATACTGAGCAGTTCTTC
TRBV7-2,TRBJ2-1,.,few,CASSAQHEQFF,TGTGCCAGCAGCGCCCAGCATGAGCAGTTCTTC
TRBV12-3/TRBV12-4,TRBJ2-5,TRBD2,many,CASTLGAGGRGETQYF,TGTGCCAGCACCCTGGGAGCGGGGGGGCGTGGGGAGACCCAGTACTTC
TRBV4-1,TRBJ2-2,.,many,CASSQDGPRWELFF,TGCGCCAGCAGCCAAGATGGGCCCCGGTGGGAGCTGTTTTTT
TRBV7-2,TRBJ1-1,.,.,CASSPYREITEAFF,TGTGCCAGCAGCCCATACCGGGAGATCACTGAAGCTTTCTTT
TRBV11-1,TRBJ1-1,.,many,CASSLGLWTANTEAFF,TGTGCCAGCAGCTTAGGCCTTTGGACCGCCAACACTGAAGCTTTCTTT
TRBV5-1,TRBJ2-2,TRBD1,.,CASSLQGVTGELFF,TGCGCCAGCAGCTTGCAGGGGGTCACCGGGGAGCTGTTTTTT
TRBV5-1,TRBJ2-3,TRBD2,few,CASSLSRDYIRDTQYF,TGCGCCAGCAGCTTAAGCCGGGACTACATTAGAGATACGCAGTATTTT
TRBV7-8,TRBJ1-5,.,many,CASSLEQVNQPQHF,TGTGCCAGCAGCTTAGAACAGGTGAATCAGCCCCAGCATTTT
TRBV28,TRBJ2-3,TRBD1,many,CASPKSTGVSTDTQYF,TGTGCCAGCCCGAAGTCGACAGGGGTTAGCACAGATACGCAGTATTTT
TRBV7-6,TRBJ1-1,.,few,CASSLAGQSEAFF,TGTGCCAGCAGCTTAGCGGGGCAGAGTGAAGCTTTCTTT
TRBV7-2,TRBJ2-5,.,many,CASSPRSYQETQYF,TGTGCCAGCAGCCCCCGGTCGTATCAAGAGACCCAGTACTTC
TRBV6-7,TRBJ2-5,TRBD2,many,CASSYGGGETQYF,TGTGCCAGCAGTTACGGCGGGGGTGAGACCCAGTACTTC
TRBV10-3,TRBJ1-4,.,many,CAISEGLFNEKLFF,TGTGCCATCAGTGAAGGGCTATTTAATGAAAAACTGTTTTTT
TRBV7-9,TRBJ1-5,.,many,CASSLATGEGQPQHF,TGTGCCAGCAGCTTAGCCACGGGTGAGGGTCAGCCCCAGCATTTT
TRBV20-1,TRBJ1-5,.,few,CSARVPQGWQPQHF,TGCAGTGCTAGAGTGCCCCAGGGCTGGCAGCCCCAGCATTTT
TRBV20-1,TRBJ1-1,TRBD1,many,CSGRQGGNTEAFF,TGCAGTGGCAGACAGGGGGGGAACACTGAAGCTTTCTTT
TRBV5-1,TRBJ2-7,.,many,CASSLDERTAYEQYF,TGCGCCAGCAGCTTGGACGAGAGGACAGCTTACGAGCAGTACTTC
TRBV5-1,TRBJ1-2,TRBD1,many,CASSLKGAAQKDRINYYGYTF,TGCGCCAGCAGCTTGAAGGGGGCAGCTCAAAAGGACCGGATAAATTACTATGGCTACACCTTC
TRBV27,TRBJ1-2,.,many,CASSPGRSYGYTF,TGTGCCAGCAGTCCCGGACGGTCCTATGGCTACACCTTC
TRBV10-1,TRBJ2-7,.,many,CASSPGTLGEQYF,TGCGCCAGCAGTCCCGGGACCCTCGGCGAGCAGTACTTC
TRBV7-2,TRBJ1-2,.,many,CASSLARTTGSGYTF,TGTGCCAGCAGCTTAGCGCGGACAACCGGCAGTGGCTACACCTTC
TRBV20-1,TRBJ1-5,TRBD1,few,CSAGGQNSNQPQHF,TGCAGTGCTGGGGGACAGAATAGCAATCAGCCCCAGCATTTT